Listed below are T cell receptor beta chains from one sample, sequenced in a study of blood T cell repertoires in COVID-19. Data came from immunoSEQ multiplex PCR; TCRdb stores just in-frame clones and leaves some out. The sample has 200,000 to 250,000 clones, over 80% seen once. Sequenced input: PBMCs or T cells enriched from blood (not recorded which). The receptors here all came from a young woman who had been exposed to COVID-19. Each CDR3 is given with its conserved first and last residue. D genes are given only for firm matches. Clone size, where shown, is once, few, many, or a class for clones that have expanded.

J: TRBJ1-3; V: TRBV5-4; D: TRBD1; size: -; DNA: TGTGCCAGCAGCATTAACAGGGGGCTCGGTGGAAACACCATATATTTT; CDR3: CASSINRGLGGNTIYF
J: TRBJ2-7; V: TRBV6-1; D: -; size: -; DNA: TGTGCCAGCAGTGAAGCGTTTGAGGGATACTACGAGCAGTACTTC; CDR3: CASSEAFEGYYEQYF
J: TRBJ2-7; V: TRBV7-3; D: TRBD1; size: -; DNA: TGTGCCAGCAGCCCCTCCGGGACAGGGCCCTACGAGCAGTACTTC; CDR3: CASSPSGTGPYEQYF
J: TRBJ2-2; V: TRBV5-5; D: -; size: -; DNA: TGTGCCAGCAGCTTGGGGCTTGGGGGGACTGTCACCGGGGAGCTGTTTTTT; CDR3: CASSLGLGGTVTGELFF
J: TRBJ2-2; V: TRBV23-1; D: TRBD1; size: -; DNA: TGCGCCAGCAGTCAATTCGGACAGGGCGACACCGGGGAGCTGTTTTTT; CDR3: CASSQFGQGDTGELFF
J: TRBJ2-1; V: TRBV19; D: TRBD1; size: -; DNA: TGTGCCAGTAGTATATCTCCGGGACAGGTCAATGAGCAGTTCTTC; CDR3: CASSISPGQVNEQFF
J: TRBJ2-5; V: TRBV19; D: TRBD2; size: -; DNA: TGTGCCAGTAGTATTCTAGCGGGAAGGCTAGAGACCCAGTACTTC; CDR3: CASSILAGRLETQYF
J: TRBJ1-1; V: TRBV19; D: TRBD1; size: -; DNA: TGTGCCAGTAGTCCCGCACCGGACAGGGGGGATACTGAAGCTTTCTTT; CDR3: CASSPAPDRGDTEAFF
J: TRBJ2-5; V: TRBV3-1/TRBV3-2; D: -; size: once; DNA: TGTGCCAGCAGCCAAGGGGGGCCGTATGAGACCCAGTACTTC; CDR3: CASSQGGPYETQYF
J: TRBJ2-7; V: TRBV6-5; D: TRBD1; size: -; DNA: TGTGCCAGCAGTTACTATGGGACAGACCCCTACGAGCAGTACTTC; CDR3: CASSYYGTDPYEQYF
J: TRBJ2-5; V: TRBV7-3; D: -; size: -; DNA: TGTGCCAGCAGCTTTTCGAATAGAGAGACCCAGTACTTC; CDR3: CASSFSNRETQYF
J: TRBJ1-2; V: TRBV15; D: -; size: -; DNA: TGTGCCACCAGCAGAGCCCAGGGAGGCTACACCTTC; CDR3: CATSRAQGGYTF
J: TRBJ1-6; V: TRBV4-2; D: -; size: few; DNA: TGTGCCAGCAGCCAACGGGGGGGGCAGGGCGACGCTTCACCCCTCCACTTT; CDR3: CASSQRGGQGDASPLHF
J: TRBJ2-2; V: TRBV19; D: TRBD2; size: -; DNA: TGTGCCAGTAAGCGTGGGAGGGCCCTCGGCGGGGAGCTGTTTTTT; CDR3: CASKRGRALGGELFF
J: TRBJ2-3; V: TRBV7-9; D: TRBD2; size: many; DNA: TGTGCCAGCAGCTCTGGGACTAGCGTCACAGATACGCAGTATTTT; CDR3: CASSSGTSVTDTQYF
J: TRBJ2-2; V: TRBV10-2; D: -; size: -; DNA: TGCGCCAGCAGTGGGGAGACATCGAACACCGGGGAGCTGTTTTTT; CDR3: CASSGETSNTGELFF
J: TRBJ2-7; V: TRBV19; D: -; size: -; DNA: TGTGCCAGTAGTTTGGGACTTCTCTACGAGCAGTACTTC; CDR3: CASSLGLLYEQYF
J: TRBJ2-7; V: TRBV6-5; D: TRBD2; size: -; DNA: TGTGAGACGCGGGGGGTGAACGCCTACGAGCAGTACTTC; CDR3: CETRGVNAYEQYF
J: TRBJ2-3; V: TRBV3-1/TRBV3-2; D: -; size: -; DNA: TGTGCCAGCAGCCAAGATCCCAGGTCCACAGATACGCAGTATTTT; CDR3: CASSQDPRSTDTQYF
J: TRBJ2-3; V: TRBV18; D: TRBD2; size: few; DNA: TGTGCCAGCTCACCACGGCGGGAGGTTGATACGCAGTATTTT; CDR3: CASSPRREVDTQYF
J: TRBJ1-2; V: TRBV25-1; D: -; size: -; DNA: TGTGCCAGCAGTGAATTTGAGAACAGGCGGTCTGGCTACACCTTC; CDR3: CASSEFENRRSGYTF
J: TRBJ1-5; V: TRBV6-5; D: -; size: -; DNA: TGTGCCAGCAATCAGGGTTGGGGTAGCAATCAGCCCCAGCATTTT; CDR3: CASNQGWGSNQPQHF
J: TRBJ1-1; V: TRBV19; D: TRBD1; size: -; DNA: TGTGCCAGTAGTAAGGGGGTTGCAAGGACAGGGGGCACTGAAGCTTTCTTT; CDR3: CASSKGVARTGGTEAFF
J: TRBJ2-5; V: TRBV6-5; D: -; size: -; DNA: TGTGCCAGCAGTTCCCCGACTAGTCCCGGTGGGGAGACCCAGTACTTC; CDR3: CASSSPTSPGGETQYF
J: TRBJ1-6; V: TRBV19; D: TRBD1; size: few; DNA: TGTGCCAGTACCCCGACAGGGGCTTCACCCCTCCACTTT; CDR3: CASTPTGASPLHF
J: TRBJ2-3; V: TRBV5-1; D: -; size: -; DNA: TGCGCCAGCAGCTTGGTACAGACGGTCGCAGATACGCAGTATTTT; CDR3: CASSLVQTVADTQYF
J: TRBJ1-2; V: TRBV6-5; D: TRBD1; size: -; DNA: TGTGCCAGCACTCTTTGGGACAGATCCTATGGCTACACCTTC; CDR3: CASTLWDRSYGYTF
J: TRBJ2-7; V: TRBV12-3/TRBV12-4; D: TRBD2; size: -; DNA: TGTGCCAGCACTCTCGGACTAGCCTACGAGCAGTACTTC; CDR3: CASTLGLAYEQYF
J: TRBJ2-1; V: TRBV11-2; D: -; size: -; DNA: TGTGCCAGCAGCTTCATAGCGACTGAGCAGTTCTTC; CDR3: CASSFIATEQFF
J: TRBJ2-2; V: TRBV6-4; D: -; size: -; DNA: TGTGCCAGCAGTGACTCTTGGGGCTTAGGGGAGCTGTTTTTT; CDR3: CASSDSWGLGELFF
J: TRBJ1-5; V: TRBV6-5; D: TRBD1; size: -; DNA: TGTGCCAGCCATCGTTCCGGGACAGGGAGGCAGCCCCAGCATTTT; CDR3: CASHRSGTGRQPQHF
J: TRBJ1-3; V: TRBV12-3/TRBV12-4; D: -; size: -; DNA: TGTGCCAGCAGTTTAGCCGCTGGAAACACCATATATTTT; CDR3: CASSLAAGNTIYF
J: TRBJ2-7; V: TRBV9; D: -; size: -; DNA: TGTGCCAGCACCCCCGGGACACACTCCTACGAGCAGTACTTC; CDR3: CASTPGTHSYEQYF
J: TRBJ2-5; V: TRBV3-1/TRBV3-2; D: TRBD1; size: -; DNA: TGTGCCAGCAGCCAAATACAGACAGGGGGCACAGAGACCCAGTACTTC; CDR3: CASSQIQTGGTETQYF
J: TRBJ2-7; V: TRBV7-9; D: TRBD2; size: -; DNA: TGTGCCAGCAGCCGCGTGGCGTTAGCGGGGGCAACCTACGAGCAGTACTTC; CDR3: CASSRVALAGATYEQYF
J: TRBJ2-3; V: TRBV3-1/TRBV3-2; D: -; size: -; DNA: TGTGCCAGCAGCCAGAGGATTTCGCGGCCTACAGATACGCAGTATTTT; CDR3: CASSQRISRPTDTQYF
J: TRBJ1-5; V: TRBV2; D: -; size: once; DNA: TGTGCCAGCAGTGAAGCCTGGGGGGATAGCAATCAGCCCCAGCATTTT; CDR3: CASSEAWGDSNQPQHF
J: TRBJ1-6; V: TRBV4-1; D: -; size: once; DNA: TGCGCCAGCAGCCAAAGCGGAGAAAATTCACCCCTCCACTTT; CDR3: CASSQSGENSPLHF
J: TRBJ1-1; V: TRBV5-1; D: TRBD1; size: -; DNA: TGCGCCAGCAGCCGCTACAGTGGGACAGGGGGCATGGGTAACACTGAAGCTTTCTTT; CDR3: CASSRYSGTGGMGNTEAFF
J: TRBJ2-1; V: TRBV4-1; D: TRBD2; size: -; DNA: TGCGCCAGCAGCATCCTCCCACTAGCGGGGGCCTACAATGAGCAGTTCTTC; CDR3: CASSILPLAGAYNEQFF
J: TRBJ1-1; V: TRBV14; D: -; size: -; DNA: TGTGCCAGCAGCCAAGCGAGGTGGGCTGAAGCTTTCTTT; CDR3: CASSQARWAEAFF
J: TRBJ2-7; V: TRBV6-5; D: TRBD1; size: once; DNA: TGTGCCAGCACACCGGGACAGGGAATGGGGTCTAGCTCATTC; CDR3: CASTPGQGMGSSSF